This TCR beta chain was observed in a study of T cell changes during pregnancy in multiple sclerosis. Clones were read by immunoSEQ multiplex PCR, and TCRdb kept only the in-frame ones, dropping some. The table has about 12,000 clones, about 85% seen once. This clone was seen only a few times. CDR1 is MNHEY, CDR2 SMNVEV, per germline (reference sequence). V gave up 6 bases and J gave up 4 bases; unmatched junction bases: 4. The CDR3 runs 14 residues. The source was CD8+ T cells from peripheral blood mononuclear cells, collected in the second trimester of pregnancy. The chain recombines TRBV27 with TRBJ1-5, with 9 nucleotides matching TRBD1. The origin of this receptor is a female donor in good health, enrolled as a control in a pregnancy study. CDR3 coding DNA: TGTGCCAGCAGCTCGGACAGGGGAAATCAGCCCCAGCATTTT. It encodes CASSSDRGNQPQHF.